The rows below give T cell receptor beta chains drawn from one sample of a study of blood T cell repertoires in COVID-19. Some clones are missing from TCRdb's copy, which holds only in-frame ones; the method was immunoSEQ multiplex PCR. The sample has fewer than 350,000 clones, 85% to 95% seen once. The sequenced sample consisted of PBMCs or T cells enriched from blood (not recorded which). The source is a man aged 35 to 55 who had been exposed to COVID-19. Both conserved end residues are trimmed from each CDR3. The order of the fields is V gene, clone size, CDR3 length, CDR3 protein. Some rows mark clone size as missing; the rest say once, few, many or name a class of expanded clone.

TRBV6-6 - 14 ASSSGALLPAGGYT
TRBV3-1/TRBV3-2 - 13 ASSQVYRGTGELF
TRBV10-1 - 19 ASSESAVAWDRQYSNQPQH
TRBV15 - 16 ATSRDLRTVRPTDTQY
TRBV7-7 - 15 ASSPGTSGPLYNEQF
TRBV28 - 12 ASSLGQGNTEAF
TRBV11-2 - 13 ASSLRTSVSYEQY
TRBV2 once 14 ASSGSGTGGYNEQF
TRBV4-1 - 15 ASSQAPGLYSYNEQF
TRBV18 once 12 ASSPPPSNTEAF
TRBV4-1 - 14 ASSQPGQGNNSPLH
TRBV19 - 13 ASSMRERPTDTQY
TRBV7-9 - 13 ASSSYRDRGRGYT
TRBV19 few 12 ASSPTSGRDTQY
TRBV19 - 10 ATRGANYGYT
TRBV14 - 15 ASSQGGRGRRTTEAF
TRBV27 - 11 ASSLHKNTEAF
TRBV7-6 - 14 ASSLEGRGLGHEQF
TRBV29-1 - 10 SVEENRYGYT
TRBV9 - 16 ASSVALDLLNSNSPLH
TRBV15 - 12 ATTSDRVNTEAF
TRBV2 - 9 ASKIEEKLF
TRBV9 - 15 ASSDAPGSVWGNTIY
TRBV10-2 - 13 ASSETGRSNQPQH
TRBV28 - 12 ASSFPGDNQPQH
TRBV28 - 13 ASSSQGIINQPQH
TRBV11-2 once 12 ASSLGRATYEQY
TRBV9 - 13 ASSVAGLAYNEQF
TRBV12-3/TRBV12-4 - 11 ASGRGRQETQY
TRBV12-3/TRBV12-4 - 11 ASSPDVNTEAF
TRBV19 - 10 ASSIPGGGYT
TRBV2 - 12 ASSGTGTQETQY
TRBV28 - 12 ASSWGGDQETQY
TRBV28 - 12 ASSLWQLNTEAF
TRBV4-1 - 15 ASSPAILLQGAQPQH
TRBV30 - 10 AWTGSGYEQY
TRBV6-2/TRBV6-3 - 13 ASSKPGTGFYEQY
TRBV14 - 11 ASSQGRVEKLF
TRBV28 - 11 ASVQGVVDTQY
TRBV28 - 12 ASRNSGTRNVQF